This TCR beta chain was sequenced during a study of Ad26.COV2.S vaccination and SARS-CoV-2 variants. Notes on the study in general: Placebo recipients trailed vaccine recipients in spike-specific TCR breadth. Placebo and vaccine recipients had non-spike TCR breadth that was similar. Estimates derived from TCR breadth and depth analyses may have underestimated total T cell responses.

As for this clone: Its antigen is not identified.

The CDR3 covers 15 residues. Trimming took off 0 bases at V and 7 bases at J, with 14 bases between the two ends. Germline assignment: CDR1 LGHDT and CDR2 YNNKEL (reference sequence). Measured with immunoSEQ multiplex PCR; TCRdb has only the in-frame clones, and not every one. The sample includes more than 120,000 clones, more than 80% of them seen just once. This chain connects TRBV3-1 (or the pseudogene TRBV3-2) to TRBJ2-3, with D tentatively TRBD2 (5 bases). This TCR derives from a human donor who had recovered from COVID-19. Here the sequenced sample was peripheral blood, taken after recovery from COVID-19. CDR3 amino acids: CASSQERGSVNTQYF. In DNA form, the CDR3 reads TGTGCCAGCAGCCAAGAACGGGGATCGGTTAATACGCAGTATTTT.